This T cell receptor beta chain appears in the sequencing data of a study of cytomegalovirus exposure and HLA in healthy donors. Study-wide results and caveats: Some TCR beta chains (164 of them) were listed as cytomegalovirus-associated.

The PCR ran on 60 Vbeta and 13 Jbeta primers. Sequenced by immunoSEQ multiplex PCR; TCRdb stores in-frame clones only, minus some. The repertoire holds approximately 100,000 clones, 60% to 85% seen once, with roughly 3% in the top ten. As concerns this clone: The antigen is not known.

V shed 4 bases and J shed 8 bases, with 11 bases lying between them. CDR1 is MDHEN and CDR2 is SYDVKM in the germline V gene. This CDR3 is 12 amino acids long. The chain is built from TRBV28 and TRBJ1-2; D is perhaps TRBD1 (6 bases). The sequence came from a female donor in good health and CMV-seronegative. Sequencing used PBMCs. CDR3 nucleotides: TGTGCCAGCAGTTGGGGAACAGGGGGCTACACCTTC. Protein: CASSWGTGGYTF.